The 4 T cell receptor beta chains below all came from one sample that was sequenced in a study of PD-L1 blockade in urothelial cancer. Using immunoSEQ multiplex PCR, the repertoire was profiled, and TCRdb retains in-frame clones only, with some absent. The sample contains 100,000 to 150,000 clones, roughly 84% of which appear only once. As for time point: pretreatment peripheral blood. Here the sequenced sample was PBMCs, taken around atezolizumab (anti-PD-L1) treatment. These receptors were taken from a man between 50 and 59 years old with urothelial cancer.

This clone appeared a few times. The V gene is TRBV14, the J gene TRBJ2-7; D might be TRBD2 (6 bases). This CDR3 is built from 16 residues. The germline CDR1 and CDR2 sequences are SGHDN and FVKESK. Trimming shortened V by 0 bases and J by 0 bases, and 12 bases separated the two germline ends. The CDR3 reads CASSQDSAGRSYEQYF. The DNA of the CDR3 is TGTGCCAGCAGCCAAGATTCGGCGGGACGCTCCTACGAGCAGTACTTC.

The chain uses TRBV18 and TRBJ2-1; possibly TRBD1 for D (6 bases). Germline V gene lookup returns CDR1 KGHSH and CDR2 LQKENI. This CDR3 spans 16 amino acids. V was pared by 0 bases and J by 0 bases, with 9 bases between. CDR3 amino acids: CASSPPGALSYNEQFF. As DNA, the CDR3 is TGTGCCAGCTCACCACCGGGGGCACTCTCCTACAATGAGCAGTTCTTC. Full variable domain (missing parts from reference TRBV18 and TRBJ2-1): NAGVMQNPRHLVRRRGQEARLRCSPMKGHSHVYWYRQLPEEGLKFMVYLQKENIIDESGMPKERFSAEFPKEGPSILRIQQVVRGDSAAYFCASSPPGALSYNEQFFGPGTRLTVL.

The V and J genes are TRBV25-1 and TRBJ2-1; 9 positions agree with TRBD2. Trimming cost V 4 bases and J 6 bases; bases outside gene matches: 7. The CDR3 has 15 amino acids. Per germline, CDR1 MGHDK and CDR2 SYGVNS. CDR3 in amino acids: CASSGDIAGVNEQFF. The CDR3 DNA follows: TGTGCCAGCAGTGGTGATATAGCGGGAGTCAATGAGCAGTTCTTC.

This clone was picked up a small number of times. This chain uses TRBV5-5 with TRBJ2-7; D is unresolved. The germline V and J ends were trimmed by 1 base and 0 bases, with 14 bases remaining between them. Germline CDR1 reads SGHKS; CDR2 reads YYEKEE (reference sequence). The CDR3 totals 16 residues. In nucleotides, the CDR3 is TGTGCCAGCAGCTTGAGAGGCCTTACCTACTCCTACGAGCAGTACTTC. This gives the protein CASSLRGLTYSYEQYF.